Listed below are T cell receptor beta chains from one sample, sequenced in a study of T cells after posttransplantation cyclophosphamide. TCRdb's copy holds only in-frame clones and misses some; the assay was immunoSEQ multiplex PCR. Recorded here are 40,000 to 60,000 clones, none singletons. The sequenced material came from PBMCs. These receptors all come from a man aged 35-49 years in good health, CMV-negative, and a related stem cell transplant donor. CDR3s include the opening cysteine and the closing phenylalanine or tryptophan. D genes are given only for firm matches. A row's size may be missing; if present it is once, few, many or a size class.

j_call	d_call	v_call	clone_size	cdr3_length	cdr3_aa	cdr3_nt
TRBJ2-7	TRBD1	TRBV18	many	14	CASSPTGDIYEQYF	TGTGCCAGCTCACCCACAGGGGATATCTACGAGCAGTACTTC
TRBJ2-5	NA	TRBV30	many	15	CAWSPTLTGQETQYF	TGTGCCTGGAGTCCAACCTTAACAGGGCAAGAGACCCAGTACTTC
TRBJ2-1	NA	TRBV21-1	NA	16	CASSKAKFFAGEEQFF	TGTGCCAGCAGCAAAGCGAAATTTTTCGCGGGAGAAGAGCAGTTCTTC
TRBJ1-4	NA	TRBV11-2	many	14	CASSLAQLDEKLFF	TGTGCCAGCAGCTTAGCGCAACTGGATGAAAAACTGTTTTTT
TRBJ2-7	TRBD2	TRBV11-2	few	14	CASSLAGGYHEQYF	TGTGCCAGCAGCTTAGCGGGAGGGTATCACGAGCAGTACTTC
TRBJ1-1	TRBD1	TRBV5-1	many	15	CASSLQPGQGMVAFF	TGCGCCAGCAGCTTACAACCGGGACAGGGTATGGTAGCTTTCTTT
TRBJ2-1	TRBD2	TRBV6-6	many	15	CASSYLWEGKDEQFF	TGTGCCAGCAGTTACTTGTGGGAGGGCAAGGATGAGCAGTTCTTC
TRBJ2-1	NA	TRBV7-6	many	16	CASSLRQRSGYNEQFF	TGTGCCAGCAGCTTAAGACAGCGTAGCGGCTACAATGAGCAGTTCTTC
TRBJ2-1	TRBD2	TRBV11-2	many	16	CASSPGTTLGRDEQFF	TGTGCCAGCAGCCCTGGGACTACCCTAGGGCGGGATGAGCAGTTCTTC
TRBJ2-2	TRBD1	TRBV9	many	17	CASSGRTGRGRSGELFF	TGTGCCAGCAGCGGGAGGACAGGGCGAGGTCGGTCCGGGGAGCTGTTTTTT
TRBJ1-1	NA	TRBV6-4	many	13	CASSDGAMTEAFF	TGTGCCAGCAGTGACGGGGCCATGACTGAAGCTTTCTTT
TRBJ2-7	NA	TRBV7-6	many	16	CASSSLSGLHSYEQYF	TGTGCCAGCAGCTCTCTATCAGGACTTCACTCCTACGAGCAGTACTTC
TRBJ2-1	TRBD2	TRBV5-4	many	14	CASSGGLADNEQFF	TGTGCCAGCAGCGGGGGACTAGCGGACAATGAGCAGTTCTTC
TRBJ1-4	NA	TRBV7-9	many	16	CASSLVGWGLEEKLFF	TGTGCCAGCAGCTTAGTAGGATGGGGACTGGAGGAAAAACTGTTTTTT